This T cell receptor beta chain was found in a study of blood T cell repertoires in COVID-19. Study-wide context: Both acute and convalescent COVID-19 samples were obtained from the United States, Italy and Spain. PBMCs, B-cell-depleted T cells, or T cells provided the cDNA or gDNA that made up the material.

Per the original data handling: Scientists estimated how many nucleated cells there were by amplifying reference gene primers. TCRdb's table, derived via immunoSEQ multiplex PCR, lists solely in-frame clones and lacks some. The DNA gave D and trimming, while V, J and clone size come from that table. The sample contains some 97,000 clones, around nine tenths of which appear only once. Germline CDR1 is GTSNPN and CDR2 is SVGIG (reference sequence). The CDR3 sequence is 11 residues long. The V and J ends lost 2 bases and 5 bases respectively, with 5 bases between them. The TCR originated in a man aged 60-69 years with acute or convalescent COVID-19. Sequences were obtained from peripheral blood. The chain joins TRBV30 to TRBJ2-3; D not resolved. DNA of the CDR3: TGTGCCTGGAGTTTCAAAGATACGCAGTATTTT. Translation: CAWSFKDTQYF.